This T cell receptor (beta chain) was sequenced in a study of blood T cell repertoires in COVID-19. Overall study: Samples came from the United States, Italy and Spain, spanning acute and convalescent COVID-19. In each case, the material was cDNA or gDNA derived from T cells, B-cell-depleted T cells, or PBMCs.

Methods used by the authors: How many nucleated cells were present was estimated from reference gene primer amplification. Measured with immunoSEQ multiplex PCR; TCRdb has only the in-frame clones, and not every one. That table gives V, J and clone size, and the DNA gave D and trimming. The sample lists 180,000 or so clones; approximately 85% were seen once. The CDR3 covers 12 residues. Germline values: CDR1 MDHEN, CDR2 SYDVKM. With 4 bases removed from V and 4 bases from J, the gap between germline ends came to 8 bases. Sample: peripheral blood. This TCR was sampled from a woman aged 55 to 70 with acute or convalescent COVID-19. The chain combines TRBV28 with TRBJ2-7; possibly TRBD1 for D (5 bases). In nucleotides, the CDR3 is TGTGCCAGCAGTTCACCAGGGTACGAGCAGTACTTC. Translating it yields CASSSPGYEQYF.